This T cell receptor beta chain was sequenced for a study of T cell changes during pregnancy in multiple sclerosis. In germline, CDR1 is MNHNY, CDR2 SVGAGI (reference sequence). The CDR3 sequence is 15 residues long. V lost 7 bases to trimming and J lost 5 bases; unmatched junction nucleotides: 12. Repertoires were generated with immunoSEQ multiplex PCR, while TCRdb's copy carries only in-frame clones and drops some. The data hold roughly 44,000 clones, with approximately 90% observed a single time. The specimen was CD8+ T cells from peripheral blood mononuclear cells, collected after pregnancy. The chain joins TRBV6-6 to TRBJ2-5, with 8 bases fitting TRBD2. This sequence was found in a female donor in good health, enrolled as a control in a pregnancy study. The CDR3 nucleotides read TGTGCCAGCATCCCGGGGAGCGGGGGAGGTGAGACCCAGTACTTC. This gives the protein CASIPGSGGGETQYF.